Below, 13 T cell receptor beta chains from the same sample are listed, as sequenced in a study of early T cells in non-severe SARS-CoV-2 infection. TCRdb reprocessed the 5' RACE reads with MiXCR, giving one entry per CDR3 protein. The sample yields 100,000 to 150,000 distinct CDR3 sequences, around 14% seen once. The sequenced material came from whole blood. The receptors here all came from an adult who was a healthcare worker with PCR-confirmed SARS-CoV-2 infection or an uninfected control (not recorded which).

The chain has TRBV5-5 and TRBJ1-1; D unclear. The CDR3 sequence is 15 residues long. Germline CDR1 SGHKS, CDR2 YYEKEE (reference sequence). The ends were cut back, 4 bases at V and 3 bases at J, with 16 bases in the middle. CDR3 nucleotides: TGTGCCAGCAGCGACCTCAGCGGGCTTGACACTGAAGCTTTCTTT. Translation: CASSDLSGLDTEAFF.

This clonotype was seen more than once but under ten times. For the CDR3, the DNA is TGTGCCAGCAGCTTTGAGAACAATGAGCAGTTCTTC. Translated, it gives CASSFENNEQFF. The chain recombines TRBV11-2 with TRBJ2-1, with D unresolved. Germline V lookup: CDR1 SGHAT, CDR2 FQNNGV. This CDR3 comprises 12 residues. The V end lost 3 bases, the J end lost 5 bases, and 5 bases lay between the germline ends.

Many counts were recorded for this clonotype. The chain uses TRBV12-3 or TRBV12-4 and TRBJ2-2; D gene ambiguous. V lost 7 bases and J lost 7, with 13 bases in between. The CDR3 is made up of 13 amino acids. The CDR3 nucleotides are TGTGCCAGCACTGCAGGTCGCGGCGGGGAGCTGTTTTTT. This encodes CASTAGRGGELFF.

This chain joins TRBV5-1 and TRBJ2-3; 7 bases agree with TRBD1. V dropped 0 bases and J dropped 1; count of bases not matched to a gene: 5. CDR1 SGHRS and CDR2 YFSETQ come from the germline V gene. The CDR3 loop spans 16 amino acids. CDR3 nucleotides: TGCGCCAGCAGCTTGGTTACCGGACAGGGCACAGATACGCAGTATTTT. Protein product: CASSLVTGQGTDTQYF.

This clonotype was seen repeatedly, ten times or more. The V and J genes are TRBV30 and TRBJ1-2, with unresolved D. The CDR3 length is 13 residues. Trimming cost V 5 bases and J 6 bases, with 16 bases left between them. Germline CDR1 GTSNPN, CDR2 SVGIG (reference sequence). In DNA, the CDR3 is TGTGCCTGGTCAGAGGCCGAGGGAAATGGCTACACCTTC. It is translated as CAWSEAEGNGYTF.

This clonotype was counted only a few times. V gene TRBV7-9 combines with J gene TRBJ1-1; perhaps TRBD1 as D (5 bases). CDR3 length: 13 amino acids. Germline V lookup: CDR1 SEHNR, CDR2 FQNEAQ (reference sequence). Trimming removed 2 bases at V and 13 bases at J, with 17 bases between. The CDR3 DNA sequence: TGTGCCAGCAGCTTAAATTGGGACCAAGGCGTTTTCTTT. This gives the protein CASSLNWDQGVFF.

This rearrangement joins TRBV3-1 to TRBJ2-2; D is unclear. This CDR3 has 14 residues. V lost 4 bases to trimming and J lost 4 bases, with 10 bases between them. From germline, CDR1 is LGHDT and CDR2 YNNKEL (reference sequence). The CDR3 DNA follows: TGTGCCAGCAGCCCCTTCGGTCCCACCGGGGAGCTGTTTTTT. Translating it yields CASSPFGPTGELFF. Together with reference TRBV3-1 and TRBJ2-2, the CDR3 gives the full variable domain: DTAVSQTPKYLVTQMGNDKSIKCEQNLGHDTMYWYKQDSKKFLKIMFSYNNKELIINETVPNRFSPKSPDKAHLNLHINSLELGDSAVYFCASSPFGPTGELFFGEGSRLTVL.

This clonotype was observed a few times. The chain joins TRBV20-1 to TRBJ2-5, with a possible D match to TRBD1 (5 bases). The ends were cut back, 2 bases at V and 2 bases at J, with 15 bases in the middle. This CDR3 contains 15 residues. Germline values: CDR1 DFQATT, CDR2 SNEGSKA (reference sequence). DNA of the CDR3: TGCAGTGCTAGATATAGGGGCTCTTCTCAAGAGACCCAGTACTTC. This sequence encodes CSARYRGSSQETQYF.

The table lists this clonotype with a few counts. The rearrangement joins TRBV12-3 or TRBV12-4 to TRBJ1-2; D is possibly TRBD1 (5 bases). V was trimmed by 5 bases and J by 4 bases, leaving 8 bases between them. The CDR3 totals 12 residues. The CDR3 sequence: CASSSRGYGYTF. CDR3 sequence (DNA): TGTGCCAGCAGTAGTAGGGGCTATGGCTACACCTTC.

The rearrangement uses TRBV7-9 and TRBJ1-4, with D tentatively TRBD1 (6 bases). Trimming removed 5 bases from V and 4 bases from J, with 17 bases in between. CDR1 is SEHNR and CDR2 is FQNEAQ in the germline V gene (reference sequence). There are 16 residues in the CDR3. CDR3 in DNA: TGTGCCAGCAGCCCAGGGAGGAGGACAGTTAATGAAAAACTGTTTTTT. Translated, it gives CASSPGRRTVNEKLFF.

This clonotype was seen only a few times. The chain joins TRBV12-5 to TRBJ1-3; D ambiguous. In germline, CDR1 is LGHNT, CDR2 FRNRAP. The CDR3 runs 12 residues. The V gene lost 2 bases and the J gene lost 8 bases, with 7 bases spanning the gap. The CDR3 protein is CASGLFGDTIYF. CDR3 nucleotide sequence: TGTGCTAGTGGTTTGTTCGGGGACACCATATATTTT.

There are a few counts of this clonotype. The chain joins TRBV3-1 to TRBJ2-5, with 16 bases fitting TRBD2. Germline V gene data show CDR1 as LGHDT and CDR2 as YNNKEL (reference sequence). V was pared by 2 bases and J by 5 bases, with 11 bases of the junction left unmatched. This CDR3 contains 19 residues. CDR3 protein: CASSQPGTSGGATRETQYF. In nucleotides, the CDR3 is TGTGCCAGCAGCCAACCCGGGACTAGCGGGGGGGCTACCAGGGAGACCCAGTACTTC.

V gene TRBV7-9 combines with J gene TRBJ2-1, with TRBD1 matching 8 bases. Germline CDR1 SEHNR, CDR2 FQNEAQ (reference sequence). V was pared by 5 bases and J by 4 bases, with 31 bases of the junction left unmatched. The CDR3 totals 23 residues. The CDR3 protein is CASSAVGSAHRDRTLRIYNEQFF. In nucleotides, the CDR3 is TGTGCCAGCAGCGCTGTTGGATCGGCTCATCGGGACAGGACCCTCCGGATATACAATGAGCAGTTCTTC.